The clone carrying this TCR beta chain showed up just a few times. These data belong to a study of blood T cell repertoires in COVID-19. Looking at the study overall: The origin of the acute and convalescent COVID-19 samples was the United States, Italy and Spain. PBMCs, B-cell-depleted T cells, or T cells provided the cDNA or gDNA that made up the material.

CDR1 and CDR2 (germline): ENHRY, SYGVKD. The CDR3 is 14 amino acids. V lost 2 bases and J lost 8, with 15 bases in between. Source study methods: By means of reference gene primer amplification, nucleated cell counts were estimated. Sequenced by immunoSEQ multiplex PCR; TCRdb stores in-frame clones only, minus some. V and J calls and clone size are those listed in that table; D and trimming were worked out from the DNA. This table has roughly 230,000 clones, around 83% appearing once. The receptor's source is a man aged 35 to 55 with acute or convalescent COVID-19. This sequence joins TRBV10-3 and TRBJ1-2, with D perhaps TRBD1 (5 bases). Material: peripheral blood. In nucleotides, the CDR3 is TGTGCCATCAGTGAGGACCACTCGACAGTAGGCTACACCTTC. It is translated as CAISEDHSTVGYTF.